The clone carrying this T cell receptor (beta chain) showed up many times. The antigen is unknown. This record belongs to a study of T-cell memory formation after mild COVID-19. Looking at the study overall: Each donor largely had its own TCR clusters.

Study conclusions and caveats: Second-wave clones that peaked on day 37 lacked confirmed SARS-CoV-2 specificity.

CDR1 and CDR2 (germline): SGHTA, FQGNSA. V gave up 5 bases and J gave up 5 bases; unmatched junction bases: 4. The CDR3 sequence is 14 residues long. MiXCR was run by TCRdb on the 5' RACE reads, yielding one entry per CDR3 protein. The sample has fewer than 650,000 distinct CDR3 sequences, about 20% seen once. V and J are TRBV7-2 and TRBJ2-2; 8 nucleotides line up with TRBD1. The receptor's source is an adult woman who had mild COVID-19 (a few samples of this study predate the infection). Cell type and time point are not known. What was sequenced was PBMCs or a T cell subset sorted from them (not recorded which). The CDR3 is CASSPGQGTGELFF. The CDR3 DNA is TGTGCCAGCAGCCCCGGACAGGGAACCGGGGAGCTGTTTTTT.